One sample yielded the 21 T cell receptor beta chains listed below, sequenced in a study of T cells in Graves' hyperthyroidism and ophthalmopathy. Researchers amplified the TCR beta CDR3 regions from RNA transcripts. TCR CDR3 regions were first amplified by RT-PCR with HTBI primers. TCRdb fed the multiplex PCR reads into MiXCR, producing one record per CDR3 protein. The sample records fewer than 350,000 distinct CDR3 sequences, 21% being singletons. Sequencing was done on a sample of blood. The receptor set was obtained from a woman in her forties or fifties with Graves' hyperthyroidism.

This clonotype appeared many times. The J gene is TRBJ2-3, the V gene TRBV6-2 or TRBV6-3; D possibly uses TRBD1 or TRBD2 (6 bases each). Trimming removed 0 bases from V and 2 bases from J, with 12 bases in between. This CDR3 is built from 16 residues. The germline gives CDR1 MNHEY, CDR2 SVGEGT. The CDR3 loop is CASSYSARGDTDTQYF. As DNA, the CDR3 is TGTGCCAGCAGTTACTCGGCTAGGGGGGACACAGATACGCAGTATTTT.

This clonotype appeared many times. The V gene is TRBV28, the J gene TRBJ2-2; D perhaps matches TRBD2 (6 bases). The CDR3 consists of 15 residues. Trimming took off 1 base at V and 5 bases at J, with 11 bases between the two ends. CDR1 and CDR2 from the germline V gene are MDHEN and SYDVKM. CDR3 DNA sequence: TGTGCCAGCAGTTTATCCGGGAGCCGTACCGGGGAGCTGTTTTTT. This codes for CASSLSGSRTGELFF. The full variable domain, completed using reference TRBV28 and TRBJ2-2, is DVKVTQSSRYLVKRTGEKVFLECVQDMDHENMFWYRQDPGLGLRLIYFSYDVKMKEKGDIPEGYSVSREKKERFSLILESASTNQTSMYLCASSLSGSRTGELFFGEGSRLTVL.

This clonotype was picked up many times. This chain joins TRBV20-1 and TRBJ1-4; TRBD1 matches at 7 bases. CDR1 and CDR2 from the germline V gene are DFQATT and SNEGSKA (reference sequence). Trimming took 3 bases from V and 5 from J; bases not matched to a gene: 9. This CDR3 spans 15 amino acids. CDR3 DNA: TGCAGTGCTAGCCCCTCATCAGGGGGGAATGAAAAACTGTTTTTT. Translation gives CSASPSSGGNEKLFF.

This clonotype occurred many times. The chain combines TRBV10-3 with TRBJ2-1; weak D call: TRBD2 (5 bases). V was clipped by 3 bases and J by 8 bases, with 11 bases between them. This CDR3 comprises 13 residues. Germline V gene sequence: CDR1 ENHRY, CDR2 SYGVKD. The CDR3 coding sequence is TGTGCCATCAGTGAACGAGTTAGCGATGAGCAGTTCTTC. Protein product: CAISERVSDEQFF.

This clonotype has more than one count but fewer than ten. The chain employs TRBV6-2 or TRBV6-3 and TRBJ1-5, with D uncertain. Trimming left V 2 bases short and J 3 bases short, with 8 bases between. The CDR3 is made up of 14 amino acids. CDR1 and CDR2 from the germline V gene are MNHEY and SVGEGT. CDR3 amino acids: CASSYGRINQPQHF. The DNA of the CDR3 is TGTGCCAGCAGTTACGGTCGGATCAATCAGCCCCAGCATTTT.

This clonotype has at least ten counts. This chain uses TRBV2 with TRBJ1-6, with unresolved D. V lost 1 base, J lost 6 bases, and 4 bases lay in between. The germline CDR1 and CDR2 sequences are SNHLY and FYNNEI. CDR3 length equals 13 residues. CDR3 region: CASSEELNSPLHF. The CDR3 nucleotides read TGTGCCAGCAGTGAAGAACTTAATTCACCCCTCCACTTT.

At least ten counts were recorded for this clonotype. The chain has TRBV30 and TRBJ1-4; D uncertain. The germline V gene encodes CDR1 GTSNPN and CDR2 SVGIG (reference sequence). CDR3 size: 15 residues. Trimming removed 2 bases at V and 2 bases at J, with 12 bases between. CDR3 sequence: CAWSSPGGTNEKLFF. The CDR3 region has the DNA TGTGCCTGGAGTTCCCCTGGAGGGACTAATGAAAAACTGTTTTTT. Full variable domain (rest looked up from reference TRBV30 and TRBJ1-4): SQTIHQWPATLVQPVGSPLSLECTVEGTSNPNLYWYRQAAGRGLQLLFYSVGIGQISSEVPQNLSASRPQDRQFILSSKKLLLSDSGFYLCAWSSPGGTNEKLFFGSGTQLSVL.

The table lists this clonotype with many counts. The chain combines TRBV5-1 with TRBJ2-2, with 9 bases lining up with TRBD2. The V gene end was trimmed by 2 bases and the J gene end by 0 bases; junction bases not matched to a gene: 11. This CDR3 contains 19 residues. Germline lookup yields CDR1 SGHRS and CDR2 YFSETQ. CDR3 bases: TGCGCCAGCAGCTTCCAAACTAGCGGGTTTAAAACGAACACCGGGGAGCTGTTTTTT. It yields the protein CASSFQTSGFKTNTGELFF.

This clonotype has ten or more counts. This chain uses TRBV28 with TRBJ1-1; D not certain. The V gene lost 3 bases and the J gene lost 1 base, with 9 bases spanning the gap. The V gene's germline CDR1 is MDHEN and CDR2 SYDVKM. The CDR3 totals 14 residues. CDR3 sequence: CASSFVRKNTEAFF. Here the CDR3 DNA reads TGTGCCAGCAGTTTCGTACGTAAGAACACTGAAGCTTTCTTT.

J is TRBJ1-5 and V is TRBV4-1; no clear D gene. Germline lookup yields CDR1 MGHRA and CDR2 YSYEKL. CDR3 size: 14 residues. Between the trimmed V and J ends, which lost 2 bases and 7 bases, there was a span of 12 bases. DNA of the CDR3: TGCGCCAGCAGCCAAATAATAATTGGGCAGCCCCAGCATTTT. This codes for CASSQIIIGQPQHF.

This clonotype came up many times. This chain connects TRBV12-3 or TRBV12-4 to TRBJ2-1; TRBD2 matches at 12 bases. This CDR3 contains 15 residues. The V segment lost 6 bases and the J segment 7 bases; nucleotides outside the gene matches: 7. DNA for the CDR3: TGTGCCAGCAGCCAGACTAGCGGGAGAGTTAATGAGCAGTTCTTC. It is translated as CASSQTSGRVNEQFF.

This clonotype was counted many times. The chain carries TRBV30 and TRBJ1-1, with a tentative D call TRBD1 (5 bases). The CDR3 runs 12 residues. The germline V gene encodes CDR1 GTSNPN and CDR2 SVGIG (reference sequence). V dropped 0 bases and J dropped 3 bases, with 5 bases sitting between them. CDR3 loop: CAWSVGDTEAFF. CDR3 nucleotides: TGTGCCTGGAGTGTGGGGGACACTGAAGCTTTCTTT.

This clonotype was detected ten times or more. The chain is built from TRBV3-1 and TRBJ2-1; TRBD2 matches at 12 bases. Germline CDR1 and CDR2: LGHDT and YNNKEL (reference sequence). There are 16 residues in the CDR3. J was trimmed by 7 bases and V by 1 base; bases with no gene match: 5. CDR3 loop: CASSQVASGRVNEQFF. The CDR3 DNA is TGTGCCAGCAGCCAAGTCGCTAGCGGGAGGGTTAATGAGCAGTTCTTC.

This clonotype was detected ten times or more. This chain joins TRBV2 and TRBJ2-5, with D perhaps TRBD2 (6 bases). The germline V gene has CDR1 SNHLY and CDR2 FYNNEI. V was cut by 4 bases and J by 5 bases, with 14 bases left in between. The CDR3 contains 14 residues. CDR3 sequence reads: CASSVRGVGETQYF. For the CDR3, the DNA is TGTGCCAGCAGTGTCCGCGGGGTTGGGGAGACCCAGTACTTC.

At least ten counts were recorded for this clonotype. V and J are TRBV10-3 and TRBJ1-1; 11 nucleotides align to TRBD1. J lost 1 base, V lost 3 bases, and 4 bases had no gene match. Germline CDR1 and CDR2: ENHRY and SYGVKD. The CDR3 is 16 residues long. As DNA, the CDR3 is TGTGCCATCAGTGATAGGACAGGGGGCGGGAACACTGAAGCTTTCTTT. Its protein is CAISDRTGGGNTEAFF.

Ten or more counts support this clonotype. The V gene is TRBV28, the J gene TRBJ1-2; no clear D gene. CDR1 MDHEN and CDR2 SYDVKM come from the germline V gene. The CDR3 has 12 amino acids. Trimming removed 3 bases at V and 6 bases at J, with 8 bases between. CDR3 DNA sequence: TGTGCCAGCAGTTTTAGAAGTGATGGCTACACCTTC. Its protein product is CASSFRSDGYTF.

Many counts were recorded for this clonotype. This sequence joins TRBV14 and TRBJ1-2, with TRBD1 matching over 10 bases. After removal of 5 bases from V and 8 bases from J, the junction contained 11 bases not matched to a gene. The CDR3 is 15 residues long. Germline V lookup: CDR1 SGHDN, CDR2 FVKESK. CDR3 sequence reads: CASSSHRDRGRGYTF. Written as DNA, the CDR3 is TGTGCCAGCAGCTCACACCGGGACAGGGGCCGGGGCTACACCTTC. Combining the CDR3 with reference TRBV14 and TRBJ1-2 gives the whole variable domain EAGVTQFPSHSVIEKGQTVTLRCDPISGHDNLYWYRRVMGKEIKFLLHFVKESKQDESGMPNNRFLAERTGGTYSTLKVQPAELEDSGVYFCASSSHRDRGRGYTFGSGTRLTVV.

The V gene is TRBV2, the J gene TRBJ1-1; maybe TRBD1 (6 bases). This CDR3 is built from 12 residues. V lost 5 bases to trimming and J lost 8 bases, with 12 bases between them. Germline V gives CDR1 SNHLY, CDR2 FYNNEI. CDR3 residues: CASSQKGQEAFF. In DNA form, the CDR3 reads TGTGCCAGCAGTCAAAAGGGACAAGAAGCTTTCTTT. The variable domain in full, completed from reference TRBV2 and TRBJ1-1, reads EPEVTQTPSHQVTQMGQEVILRCVPISNHLYFYWYRQILGQKVEFLVSFYNNEISEKSEIFDDQFSVERPDGSNFTLKIRSTKLEDSAMYFCASSQKGQEAFFGQGTRLTVV.

In its sample, this clonotype was seen a few times. The genes are TRBV20-1 and TRBJ1-2; 7 bases are a match to TRBD1. The length of the CDR3 is 12 residues. Germline CDR1 DFQATT, CDR2 SNEGSKA (reference sequence). Unmatched junction bases numbered 2, after V lost 3 bases and J lost 4 bases. The CDR3 protein is CSASRGLYGYTF. The CDR3 nucleotides read TGCAGTGCTAGTAGGGGGCTCTATGGCTACACCTTC.

The CDR3 is CSAKPGQVSYGYTF. CDR3 in DNA: TGCAGTGCTAAACCGGGACAGGTCTCTTATGGCTACACCTTC. The chain carries TRBV20-1 and TRBJ1-2; 8 nucleotides agree with TRBD1. With V trimmed by 4 bases and J by 5 bases, 9 bases remained unmatched. From germline, CDR1 is DFQATT and CDR2 SNEGSKA (reference sequence). There are 14 residues in the CDR3.

This clonotype showed up just a few times. The J gene is TRBJ1-3, the V gene TRBV7-3; D is undetermined. The length of the CDR3 is 13 residues. V was clipped by 2 bases and J by 9 bases, with 11 bases between them. Germline CDR1 SGHTA, CDR2 FQGTGA. The CDR3 is CASSLSVGSTIYF. The DNA for the CDR3 is TGTGCCAGCAGCTTATCGGTTGGGTCCACCATATATTTT. The complete variable domain, with remaining parts taken from reference TRBV7-3 and TRBJ1-3, reads GAGVSQTPSNKVTEKGKYVELRCDPISGHTALYWYRQSLGQGPEFLIYFQGTGAADDSGLPNDRFFAVRPEGSVSTLKIQRTERGDSAVYLCASSLSVGSTIYFGEGSWLTVV.